One and the same sample provided the 25 T cell receptor beta chains below, sequenced in a study of cytomegalovirus exposure and HLA in healthy donors. Generated by immunoSEQ multiplex PCR, the TCRdb table keeps only in-frame clones and is missing some. Among roughly 43,000 clones listed, roughly 90% were seen once. The material sequenced was PBMCs. The receptor source for this set is a young man in good health and CMV-seronegative.

The rearrangement joins TRBV7-9 to TRBJ2-1; 8 bases agree with TRBD2. This CDR3 spans 14 amino acids. Trimming took 10 bases from V and 7 from J; bases not matched to a gene: 12. CDR1 SEHNR and CDR2 FQNEAQ come from the germline V gene (reference sequence). In DNA form, the CDR3 reads TGTGCCATCCGATCCGGGGGGGCTAGGAATGAGCAGTTCTTC. Translation: CAIRSGGARNEQFF. Looking up the rest from reference TRBV7-9 and TRBJ2-1 gives the full variable domain: DTGVSQNPRHKITKRGQNVTFRCDPISEHNRLYWYRQTLGQGPEFLTYFQNEAQLEKSRLLSDRFSAERPKGSFSTLEIQRTEQGDSAMYLCAIRSGGARNEQFFGPGTRLTVL.

This clone was seen only a few times. The V gene is TRBV28, the J gene TRBJ1-5; a weak D match, TRBD1 (5 bases). The CDR3 runs 18 residues. Between the trimmed V and J ends, which lost 4 bases and 0 bases, there was a span of 19 bases. Germline V gene data show CDR1 as MDHEN and CDR2 as SYDVKM. The CDR3 is CASSSLGVGTYSNQPQHF. The CDR3 nucleotides are TGTGCCAGCAGTTCATTGGGTGTGGGGACTTATAGCAATCAGCCCCAGCATTTT.

The chain combines TRBV6-6 with TRBJ1-2; TRBD1 might be the D (6 bases). Germline-derived CDR1 and CDR2 are MNHNY and SVGAGI (reference sequence). CDR3 size: 11 residues. With 10 bases removed from V and 8 bases from J, the gap between germline ends came to 14 bases. In nucleotides, the CDR3 is TGTGCCACTGGGACACCAACCGGCTACACCTTC. Its protein product is CATGTPTGYTF.

The chain is built from TRBV6-5 and TRBJ2-1; 8 bases fit TRBD1. From germline, CDR1 is MNHEY and CDR2 SVGAGI. CDR3 length: 12 residues. The trim removed 5 bases at V and 14 bases at J, leaving 8 bases unmatched. The CDR3 sequence: CASSEQDREEFF. The DNA for the CDR3 is TGTGCCAGCAGTGAACAGGACAGGGAAGAGTTCTTC.

CDR3 region: CASSPTGGLNEKLFF. CDR3 nucleotide sequence: TGTGCCAGCAGTCCGACAGGGGGCCTTAATGAAAAACTGTTTTTT. The chain carries TRBV27 and TRBJ1-4, with 10 bases lining up with TRBD1. The CDR3 covers 15 residues. V dropped 5 bases and J dropped 4; count of bases not matched to a gene: 4. CDR1 is MNHEY, CDR2 SMNVEV, per germline (reference sequence).

The rearrangement joins TRBV4-2 to TRBJ1-4; possibly TRBD1 for D (6 bases). V lost 1 base and J 4 bases, leaving 13 bases between the germline ends. Per germline, CDR1 LGHNA and CDR2 YNFKEQ. The CDR3 covers 16 residues. The CDR3 is CASSQGIGQINEKLFF. The CDR3 bases are TGTGCCAGCAGCCAAGGAATAGGACAGATTAATGAAAAACTGTTTTTT.

In DNA, the CDR3 is TGTGCCAGCAGGGTGGGGTTCGGTCGGACTACCTACAATGAGCAGTTCTTC. As protein: CASRVGFGRTTYNEQFF. The chain uses TRBV5-5 and TRBJ2-1, with TRBD2 as a possible D gene (6 bases). CDR1 is SGHKS and CDR2 is YYEKEE in the germline V gene (reference sequence). Trimming stripped 5 bases from V and 2 bases from J, with 20 bases between. The CDR3 covers 17 residues.

In this sample, this clone turned up once. The rearrangement links TRBV13 to TRBJ1-1; tentative D call: TRBD1 (6 bases). Looked up from germline, CDR1 is PRHDT and CDR2 is FYEKMQ (reference sequence). The V gene lost 4 bases and the J gene lost 3 bases, with 18 bases spanning the gap. The CDR3 spans 16 residues. The CDR3 sequence is CASSSRGGGIHTEAFF. Here the CDR3 DNA reads TGTGCCAGCAGCTCCCGGGGAGGGGGAATCCACACTGAAGCTTTCTTT. Filled out from reference TRBV13 and TRBJ1-1, the complete variable domain reads AAGVIQSPRHLIKEKRETATLKCYPIPRHDTVYWYQQGPGQDPQFLISFYEKMQSDKGSIPDRFSAQQFSDYHSELNMSSLELGDSALYFCASSSRGGGIHTEAFFGQGTRLTVV.

This chain uses TRBV7-2 with TRBJ2-1, with TRBD2 identical over 8 bases. The CDR3 runs 17 residues. J gave up 4 bases and V 5 bases, and 13 bases lay outside the gene matches. Per germline, CDR1 SGHTA and CDR2 FQGNSA. For the CDR3, the DNA is TGTGCCAGCAGCCCCAGCGGGGCTAGCGGGCGTTACAATGAGCAGTTCTTC. As protein: CASSPSGASGRYNEQFF.

The CDR3 region has the DNA TGTGCCAGTAGCCCTGACAGGGATGGATATGGCTACACCTTC. It codes for CASSPDRDGYGYTF. The rearrangement uses TRBV19 and TRBJ1-2; TRBD1 agrees at 7 bases. V was pared by 6 bases and J by 5 bases, with 9 bases of the junction left unmatched. The CDR3 has 14 amino acids. CDR1 LNHDA and CDR2 SQIVND come from the germline V gene (reference sequence).

This sequence joins TRBV10-3 and TRBJ2-1; tentatively, D is TRBD1 (5 bases). Germline V CDR1 and CDR2: ENHRY, SYGVKD. V lost 2 bases, J lost 9 bases, and 14 bases lay in between. The length of the CDR3 is 14 residues. The CDR3 region has the DNA TGTGCCATCAGTGAGGGGGCCAAGACGGGTGAGCAGTTCTTC. Its translation is CAISEGAKTGEQFF.

The J gene is TRBJ2-2, the V gene TRBV6-1; 10 nucleotides align to TRBD1. This CDR3 has 16 amino acids. The trim removed 3 bases at V and 4 bases at J, leaving 5 bases unmatched. Germline V gene lookup returns CDR1 MNHNS and CDR2 SASEGT. CDR3 protein: CASSDDWTGGTGELFF. In DNA, the CDR3 is TGTGCCAGCAGTGACGACTGGACAGGGGGCACCGGGGAGCTGTTTTTT.

V gene TRBV9 combines with J gene TRBJ2-1; possibly TRBD2 for D (6 bases). The CDR3 is made up of 15 amino acids. Germline CDR1 SGDLS, CDR2 YYNGEE. V was shortened by 0 bases and J by 7 bases, with 14 bases between the two germline ends. The CDR3 DNA reads as TGTGCCAGCAGCGTAGTTCGTGGAGGGGAGAATGAGCAGTTCTTC. Translated, it gives CASSVVRGGENEQFF.

The chain links TRBV9 to TRBJ1-3; D is unresolved. Trimming cost V 0 bases and J 4 bases, with 8 bases left between them. The CDR3 contains 14 residues. The germline V gene has CDR1 SGDLS and CDR2 YYNGEE. CDR3 nucleotides: TGTGCCAGCAGCGTAGCCGCCCAGGGAAACACCATATATTTT. Protein: CASSVAAQGNTIYF. The full variable domain, rest sourced from reference TRBV9 and TRBJ1-3, is DSGVTQTPKHLITATGQRVTLRCSPRSGDLSVYWYQQSLDQGLQFLIQYYNGEERAKGNILERFSAQQFPDLHSELNLSSLELGDSALYFCASSVAAQGNTIYFGEGSWLTVV.

The chain is built from TRBV12-5 and TRBJ2-5, with 11 bases matching TRBD1. Germline V lookup: CDR1 LGHNT, CDR2 FRNRAP. The J segment lost 5 bases and the V segment lost 3 bases, leaving 5 bases of the junction unmatched. This CDR3 spans 15 amino acids. DNA of the CDR3: TGTGCTAGTGGTTTCTGGACAGGGGGCGAGGAGACCCAGTACTTC. Its protein product is CASGFWTGGEETQYF.

This chain links TRBV29-1 with TRBJ1-1, with D hard to call. The germline V gene encodes CDR1 SQVTM and CDR2 ANQGSEA. The CDR3 has 11 residues. Trimming took off 4 bases at V and 11 bases at J, with 14 bases between the two ends. CDR3 region: CSVARTREAFF. CDR3 nucleotide sequence: TGCAGCGTTGCCCGCACCCGTGAGGCTTTCTTT.

This clone was observed once. The CDR3 sequence is CASSSSTDTQYF. The CDR3 DNA reads as TGTGCCAGCAGCTCTAGCACAGATACGCAGTATTTT. The V call is TRBV7-9, the J call TRBJ2-3; no clear D gene. V was pared by 4 bases and J by 0 bases, with 2 bases between. Looked up from germline, CDR1 is SEHNR and CDR2 is FQNEAQ (reference sequence). The CDR3 runs 12 residues.

V gene TRBV5-4 combines with J gene TRBJ2-2; weak D call: TRBD2 (6 bases). Trimming left V 4 bases short and J 5 bases short, with 18 bases between. CDR3 size: 16 residues. The germline V gene has CDR1 SGHNT and CDR2 YYREEE (reference sequence). The DNA of the CDR3 is TGTGCCAGCAGCACCCGGGACGGGAGAAAGACCGGGGAGCTGTTTTTT. Translated: CASSTRDGRKTGELFF.

This clone was observed a few times. The J gene is TRBJ1-6, the V gene TRBV4-1; weak D call: TRBD1 (5 bases). In germline, CDR1 is MGHRA, CDR2 YSYEKL. The CDR3 is made up of 15 amino acids. V lost 0 bases and J lost 10, with 13 bases in between. This CDR3 reads CASSQEGQGVSPLHF. The CDR3 DNA follows: TGCGCCAGCAGCCAAGAGGGGCAAGGAGTCTCACCCCTCCACTTT.

The chain recombines TRBV6-6 with TRBJ1-1; D is unclear. The CDR3 consists of 13 residues. Deletions cut 10 bases from V and 1 base from J, with 13 bases between. Germline V gene lookup returns CDR1 MNHNY and CDR2 SVGAGI (reference sequence). CDR3 in DNA: TGTGCCATTAACCAGCCAGGGAACACTGAAGCTTTCTTT. Translating it yields CAINQPGNTEAFF.

This sequence joins TRBV12-5 and TRBJ2-7; 7 positions agree with TRBD1. The CDR3 is 14 amino acids. The V segment lost 6 bases and the J segment 3 bases; nucleotides outside the gene matches: 8. Looked up from germline, CDR1 is LGHNT and CDR2 is FRNRAP. The CDR3 region is CASGTGQVRYEQYF. CDR3 in DNA: TGTGCTAGTGGAACCGGACAGGTTCGCTACGAGCAGTACTTC. Full variable domain (remainder filled in from reference TRBV12-5 and TRBJ2-7): DARVTQTPRHKVTEMGQEVTMRCQPILGHNTVFWYRQTMMQGLELLAYFRNRAPLDDSGMPKDRFSAEMPDATLATLKIQPSEPRDSAVYFCASGTGQVRYEQYFGPGTRLTVT.

The chain is built from TRBV7-9 and TRBJ1-6; D is ambiguous. The germline V gene encodes CDR1 SEHNR and CDR2 FQNEAQ (reference sequence). There are 15 residues in the CDR3. V was shortened by 1 base and J by 0 bases, with 4 bases between the two germline ends. In DNA, the CDR3 is TGTGCCAGCAGCTTAGGGAGCTCCTATAATTCACCCCTCCACTTT. It encodes CASSLGSSYNSPLHF.

This chain connects TRBV7-9 to TRBJ2-7, with 8 bases matching TRBD2. The germline gives CDR1 SEHNR, CDR2 FQNEAQ (reference sequence). This CDR3 spans 17 amino acids. J gave up 6 bases and V 4 bases, and 17 bases lay outside the gene matches. Written as DNA, the CDR3 is TGTGCCAGCAGCTCCCTTTCGGGGGGGGCCGACTTCAGCGAGCAGTACTTC. Its translation: CASSSLSGGADFSEQYF.

This clone has a single count. J is TRBJ1-4 and V is TRBV9, with TRBD1 matching over 9 bases. The germline V gene has CDR1 SGDLS and CDR2 YYNGEE. V lost 4 bases to trimming and J lost 6 bases; unmatched junction nucleotides: 4. CDR3 length: 14 amino acids. This CDR3 is CASSPRTGDEKLFF. Here the CDR3 DNA reads TGTGCCAGCAGCCCTAGGACAGGGGATGAAAAACTGTTTTTT.

This chain connects TRBV5-6 to TRBJ2-3; tentative D call: TRBD2 (6 bases). Between the trimmed V and J ends, which lost 1 base and 2 bases, there was a span of 11 bases. The CDR3 consists of 15 residues. Germline V gene data show CDR1 as SGHDT and CDR2 as YYEEEE. CDR3 coding DNA: TGTGCCAGCAGCTTGATGGGACTTTACACAGATACGCAGTATTTT. The encoded protein is CASSLMGLYTDTQYF.